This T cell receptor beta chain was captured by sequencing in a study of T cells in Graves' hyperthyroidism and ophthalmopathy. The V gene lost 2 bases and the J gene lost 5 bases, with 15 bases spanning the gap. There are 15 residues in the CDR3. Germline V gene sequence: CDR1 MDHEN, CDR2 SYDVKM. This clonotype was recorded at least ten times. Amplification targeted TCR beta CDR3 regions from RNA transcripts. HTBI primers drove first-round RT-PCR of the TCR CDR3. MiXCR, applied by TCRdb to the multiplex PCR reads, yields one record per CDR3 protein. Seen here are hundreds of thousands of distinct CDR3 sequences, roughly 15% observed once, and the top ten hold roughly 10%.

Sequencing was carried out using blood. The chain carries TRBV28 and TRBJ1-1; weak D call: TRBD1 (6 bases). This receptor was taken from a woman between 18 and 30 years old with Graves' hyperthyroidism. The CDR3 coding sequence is TGTGCCAGCAGTTTAGGTCAGGGGTTGGGTACTGAAGCTTTCTTT. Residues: CASSLGQGLGTEAFF.